Presented here are 25 T cell receptor beta chains from one specimen sequenced in a study of cytomegalovirus exposure and HLA in healthy donors. The PCR was carried out with 60 Vbeta primers and 13 Jbeta primers. Assay: immunoSEQ multiplex PCR; the TCRdb copy retains only in-frame clones and omits some. The profile covers some 190,000 clones, with 81% appearing a single time and about 3.5% taken by the ten largest. Sequencing used PBMCs. The receptors shown here come from a man aged 40-50 years in good health and CMV-seropositive.

This clone was seen once. This rearrangement joins TRBV7-3 to TRBJ2-1, with a possible D match to TRBD1 (6 bases). The CDR3 is 16 residues long. The germline CDR1 and CDR2 sequences are SGHTA and FQGTGA. Trimming took off 3 bases at V and 1 base at J, with 13 bases between the two ends. CDR3 sequence (DNA): TGTGCCAGCAGCTTTGGGAAGACAGGTTCCTACAATGAGCAGTTCTTC. This codes for CASSFGKTGSYNEQFF.

V gene TRBV27 combines with J gene TRBJ2-1; tentatively, D is TRBD2 (6 bases). V lost 3 bases, J lost 5 bases, and 8 bases lay in between. This CDR3 spans 13 amino acids. Germline V gene data show CDR1 as MNHEY and CDR2 as SMNVEV (reference sequence). The CDR3 region has the DNA TGTGCCAGCAGTTTGGGACTTCACAATGAGCAGTTCTTC. Amino acid sequence: CASSLGLHNEQFF.

This sequence joins TRBV9 and TRBJ2-1; a possible D gene is TRBD2 (5 bases). Trimming stripped 2 bases from V and 3 bases from J, with 21 bases between. The CDR3 consists of 18 residues. Germline lookup yields CDR1 SGDLS and CDR2 YYNGEE. CDR3 sequence: CASSVLPTTIGVYNEQFF. CDR3 DNA sequence: TGTGCCAGCAGCGTTTTACCCACGACAATCGGGGTCTACAATGAGCAGTTCTTC. Using reference TRBV9 and TRBJ2-1 for the parts outside the CDR3, the full variable domain is DSGVTQTPKHLITATGQRVTLRCSPRSGDLSVYWYQQSLDQGLQFLIQYYNGEERAKGNILERFSAQQFPDLHSELNLSSLELGDSALYFCASSVLPTTIGVYNEQFFGPGTRLTVL.

The CDR3: CAWGLRGNQPQHF. Here the CDR3 DNA reads TGTGCCTGGGGGCTCAGGGGCAATCAGCCCCAGCATTTT. V and J are TRBV30 and TRBJ1-5; D might be TRBD1 (5 bases). CDR3 length: 13 residues. The germline CDR1 and CDR2 sequences are GTSNPN and SVGIG (reference sequence). V was clipped by 5 bases and J by 2 bases, with 10 bases between them.

This clone was picked up one time. The chain carries TRBV5-1 and TRBJ1-1; no reliable D call. Per germline, CDR1 SGHRS and CDR2 YFSETQ. Trimming took off 4 bases at V and 1 base at J, with 17 bases between the two ends. The CDR3 has 16 amino acids. The CDR3: CASSQGSAVTNTEAFF. The CDR3 DNA sequence: TGCGCCAGCAGCCAAGGGAGCGCAGTTACGAACACTGAAGCTTTCTTT.

J is TRBJ2-3 and V is TRBV6-6, with D maybe TRBD2 (5 bases). Germline CDR1 is MNHNY and CDR2 is SVGAGI (reference sequence). The CDR3 spans 15 residues. V was clipped by 6 bases and J by 4 bases, with 17 bases between them. The CDR3 reads CASSSQDLGADTQYF. The CDR3 DNA reads as TGTGCCAGCAGCTCCCAGGACTTAGGTGCAGATACGCAGTATTTT.

V is TRBV5-1 and J is TRBJ2-6; D remains ambiguous. The CDR3 has 18 residues. The V end lost 5 bases, the J end lost 0 bases, and 18 bases lay between the germline ends. The germline gives CDR1 SGHRS, CDR2 YFSETQ. DNA for the CDR3: TGCGCCAGCAGATATGCGGCATTGAAGGACTCTGGGGCCAACGTCCTGACTTTC. As protein: CASRYAALKDSGANVLTF.

The gene calls are TRBV28 and TRBJ2-5; D may be TRBD2 (5 bases). The germline V gene has CDR1 MDHEN and CDR2 SYDVKM. Deletions cut 5 bases from V and 2 bases from J, with 18 bases between. This CDR3 is built from 16 residues. CDR3 nucleotides: TGTGCCAGCAGTCCTACCGGGGTGGCGACTCAAGAGACCCAGTACTTC. Amino acid sequence: CASSPTGVATQETQYF.

This chain joins TRBV29-1 and TRBJ1-2; D might be TRBD1 (6 bases). Germline V CDR1 and CDR2: SQVTM, ANQGSEA. The V end lost 5 bases, the J end lost 1 base, and 14 bases lay between the germline ends. The CDR3 length is 14 residues. The CDR3 DNA sequence: TGCAGCGTTCAGCGACAGGTGCTTAACTATGGCTACACCTTC. This encodes CSVQRQVLNYGYTF.

This clone was counted a few times. The chain combines TRBV28 with TRBJ1-3; D perhaps matches TRBD1 (6 bases). The V gene's germline CDR1 is MDHEN and CDR2 SYDVKM. V shed 5 bases and J shed 2 bases, with 13 bases lying between them. The CDR3 consists of 15 residues. Here the CDR3 reads CASSPPTGPGNTIYF. In DNA form, the CDR3 reads TGTGCCAGCAGTCCCCCTACAGGGCCTGGAAACACCATATATTTT.

The chain recombines TRBV2 with TRBJ2-3, with 9 bases that match TRBD2. CDR3 length equals 14 residues. V shed 4 bases, J shed 1 base, and the junction held 0 bases outside the gene matches. Germline V gene lookup returns CDR1 SNHLY and CDR2 FYNNEI. The CDR3 reads CASSGLAGTDTQYF. The DNA of the CDR3 is TGTGCCAGCAGTGGACTAGCGGGCACAGATACGCAGTATTTT.

J is TRBJ1-5 and V is TRBV7-2; D uncertain. V lost 3 bases and J lost 4, with 7 bases in between. This CDR3 spans 13 amino acids. Germline V gene data show CDR1 as SGHTA and CDR2 as FQGNSA. The CDR3 DNA sequence: TGTGCCAGCAGCTTGTGGGAGAATCAGCCCCAGCATTTT. Its translation: CASSLWENQPQHF.

V and J are TRBV4-2 and TRBJ2-6; 7 bases line up with TRBD2. The CDR3 consists of 17 residues. Looked up from germline, CDR1 is LGHNA and CDR2 is YNFKEQ. J gave up 2 bases and V 0 bases, and 4 bases lay outside the gene matches. Here the CDR3 DNA reads TGTGCCAGCAGCCAAGATAGTGCGGGAGCTGGGGCCAACGTCCTGACTTTC. Translated: CASSQDSAGAGANVLTF.

V usage is TRBV7-8 and J usage is TRBJ2-7; 8 nucleotides agree with TRBD2. This CDR3 has 13 amino acids. CDR1 and CDR2 from the germline V gene are SGHVS and FQNEAQ. Trimming at V came to 8 bases and at J to 6 bases, leaving 9 bases not matched to a gene. DNA of the CDR3: TGTGCCAGCGCGGGGGGAGGGCCGGGCGAGCAGTACTTC. As protein: CASAGGGPGEQYF.

The chain combines TRBV5-5 with TRBJ1-2; no firm D call. This CDR3 comprises 11 residues. Germline V CDR1 and CDR2: SGHKS, YYEKEE (reference sequence). Trimming removed 7 bases from V and 8 bases from J, with 12 bases in between. CDR3 protein: CASGNLEGYTF. The CDR3 nucleotides are TGTGCCAGCGGCAATTTGGAGGGCTACACCTTC.

This clone came up a few times. In the same sample, other DNA sequences code for this CDR3. The chain joins TRBV5-1 to TRBJ1-2; D is undetermined. CDR3 length: 14 amino acids. The germline V gene encodes CDR1 SGHRS and CDR2 YFSETQ. Between the trimmed V and J ends, which lost 1 base and 4 bases, there was a span of 11 bases. The CDR3 DNA follows: TGCGCCAGCAGCTTGATAGGAGATCTCTATGGCTACACCTTC. Encoded protein: CASSLIGDLYGYTF.

The rearrangement uses TRBV7-2 and TRBJ2-2; maybe TRBD2 (6 bases). Germline lookup yields CDR1 SGHTA and CDR2 FQGNSA. The V end lost 6 bases, the J end lost 7 bases, and 27 bases lay between the germline ends. The CDR3 extends over 18 amino acids. The CDR3 DNA sequence: TGTGCCAGCAGTTCTCACCCAGGGAGGTCTGGCGAAGGCGGGGAGCTGTTTTTT. Its translation: CASSSHPGRSGEGGELFF.

The rearrangement uses TRBV29-1 and TRBJ2-1; 12 positions agree with TRBD2. This CDR3 is 14 amino acids long. J was trimmed by 7 bases and V by 2 bases; bases with no gene match: 3. Per the germline V gene, CDR1 is SQVTM and CDR2 is ANQGSEA. CDR3 region: CSVEQLAGGNEQFF. As DNA, the CDR3 is TGCAGCGTTGAACAACTAGCGGGGGGAAATGAGCAGTTCTTC.

This clone was counted between two and nine times. The chain recombines TRBV10-1 with TRBJ1-4; 7 nucleotides agree with TRBD1. CDR1 and CDR2 from the germline V gene are WNHNN and SYGVQD (reference sequence). J gave up 8 bases and V 2 bases, and 5 bases lay outside the gene matches. The CDR3 is made up of 14 amino acids. CDR3 in DNA: TGCGCCAGCAGTGAGACAGGGGAGCGCGAAAAACTGTTTTTT. Translated: CASSETGEREKLFF.

J is TRBJ1-2 and V is TRBV2; D uncertain. Germline V gene sequence: CDR1 SNHLY, CDR2 FYNNEI. V lost 6 bases, J lost 11 bases, and 13 bases lay in between. The CDR3 length is 11 residues. CDR3 sequence reads: CASSQLTGYTF. The DNA for the CDR3 is TGTGCCAGCAGCCAATTGACCGGGTACACCTTC.

The gene calls are TRBV9 and TRBJ1-1; D is perhaps TRBD1 (5 bases). CDR3 length: 12 amino acids. V was trimmed by 3 bases and J by 10 bases, leaving 13 bases between them. Germline CDR1 and CDR2: SGDLS and YYNGEE. Here the CDR3 DNA reads TGTGCCAGCAGCGCACAGGTTCAGGGAGCTTTCTTT. Protein: CASSAQVQGAFF.

The count of this clone is one. V gene TRBV10-3 combines with J gene TRBJ2-3; 9 positions match TRBD1. V gave up 10 bases and J gave up 2 bases; unmatched junction bases: 10. Germline assignment: CDR1 ENHRY and CDR2 SYGVKD. This CDR3 comprises 15 residues. In DNA, the CDR3 is TGTGCCACAGGGACAGGGAGGGAATTCACAGATACGCAGTATTTT. Translated, it gives CATGTGREFTDTQYF.

J is TRBJ1-3 and V is TRBV6-5, with 9 bases fitting TRBD1. Per the germline V gene, CDR1 is MNHEY and CDR2 is SVGAGI. This CDR3 is built from 16 residues. Trimming cost V 2 bases and J 0 bases; bases outside gene matches: 2. CDR3 nucleotides: TGTGCCAGCAGTTACGGGGGACAGGGCTCTGGAAACACCATATATTTT. It specifies CASSYGGQGSGNTIYF.

The chain has TRBV10-1 and TRBJ2-3; D ambiguous. The V gene's germline CDR1 is WNHNN and CDR2 SYGVQD (reference sequence). The CDR3 has 16 residues. Trimming cost V 4 bases and J 0 bases, with 14 bases left between them. In nucleotides, the CDR3 is TGCGCCAGCAGTGGCACAGAAAGCCGTAGCACAGATACGCAGTATTTT. Its translation is CASSGTESRSTDTQYF.

The rearrangement joins TRBV5-1 to TRBJ2-7; D is possibly TRBD1 (5 bases). Trimming took off 1 base at V and 2 bases at J, with 16 bases between the two ends. The CDR3 is 16 residues long. CDR1 SGHRS and CDR2 YFSETQ come from the germline V gene. In DNA, the CDR3 is TGCGCCAGCAGCTTGAGGGGATCGGGTATTACCTACGAGCAGTACTTC. This sequence encodes CASSLRGSGITYEQYF.